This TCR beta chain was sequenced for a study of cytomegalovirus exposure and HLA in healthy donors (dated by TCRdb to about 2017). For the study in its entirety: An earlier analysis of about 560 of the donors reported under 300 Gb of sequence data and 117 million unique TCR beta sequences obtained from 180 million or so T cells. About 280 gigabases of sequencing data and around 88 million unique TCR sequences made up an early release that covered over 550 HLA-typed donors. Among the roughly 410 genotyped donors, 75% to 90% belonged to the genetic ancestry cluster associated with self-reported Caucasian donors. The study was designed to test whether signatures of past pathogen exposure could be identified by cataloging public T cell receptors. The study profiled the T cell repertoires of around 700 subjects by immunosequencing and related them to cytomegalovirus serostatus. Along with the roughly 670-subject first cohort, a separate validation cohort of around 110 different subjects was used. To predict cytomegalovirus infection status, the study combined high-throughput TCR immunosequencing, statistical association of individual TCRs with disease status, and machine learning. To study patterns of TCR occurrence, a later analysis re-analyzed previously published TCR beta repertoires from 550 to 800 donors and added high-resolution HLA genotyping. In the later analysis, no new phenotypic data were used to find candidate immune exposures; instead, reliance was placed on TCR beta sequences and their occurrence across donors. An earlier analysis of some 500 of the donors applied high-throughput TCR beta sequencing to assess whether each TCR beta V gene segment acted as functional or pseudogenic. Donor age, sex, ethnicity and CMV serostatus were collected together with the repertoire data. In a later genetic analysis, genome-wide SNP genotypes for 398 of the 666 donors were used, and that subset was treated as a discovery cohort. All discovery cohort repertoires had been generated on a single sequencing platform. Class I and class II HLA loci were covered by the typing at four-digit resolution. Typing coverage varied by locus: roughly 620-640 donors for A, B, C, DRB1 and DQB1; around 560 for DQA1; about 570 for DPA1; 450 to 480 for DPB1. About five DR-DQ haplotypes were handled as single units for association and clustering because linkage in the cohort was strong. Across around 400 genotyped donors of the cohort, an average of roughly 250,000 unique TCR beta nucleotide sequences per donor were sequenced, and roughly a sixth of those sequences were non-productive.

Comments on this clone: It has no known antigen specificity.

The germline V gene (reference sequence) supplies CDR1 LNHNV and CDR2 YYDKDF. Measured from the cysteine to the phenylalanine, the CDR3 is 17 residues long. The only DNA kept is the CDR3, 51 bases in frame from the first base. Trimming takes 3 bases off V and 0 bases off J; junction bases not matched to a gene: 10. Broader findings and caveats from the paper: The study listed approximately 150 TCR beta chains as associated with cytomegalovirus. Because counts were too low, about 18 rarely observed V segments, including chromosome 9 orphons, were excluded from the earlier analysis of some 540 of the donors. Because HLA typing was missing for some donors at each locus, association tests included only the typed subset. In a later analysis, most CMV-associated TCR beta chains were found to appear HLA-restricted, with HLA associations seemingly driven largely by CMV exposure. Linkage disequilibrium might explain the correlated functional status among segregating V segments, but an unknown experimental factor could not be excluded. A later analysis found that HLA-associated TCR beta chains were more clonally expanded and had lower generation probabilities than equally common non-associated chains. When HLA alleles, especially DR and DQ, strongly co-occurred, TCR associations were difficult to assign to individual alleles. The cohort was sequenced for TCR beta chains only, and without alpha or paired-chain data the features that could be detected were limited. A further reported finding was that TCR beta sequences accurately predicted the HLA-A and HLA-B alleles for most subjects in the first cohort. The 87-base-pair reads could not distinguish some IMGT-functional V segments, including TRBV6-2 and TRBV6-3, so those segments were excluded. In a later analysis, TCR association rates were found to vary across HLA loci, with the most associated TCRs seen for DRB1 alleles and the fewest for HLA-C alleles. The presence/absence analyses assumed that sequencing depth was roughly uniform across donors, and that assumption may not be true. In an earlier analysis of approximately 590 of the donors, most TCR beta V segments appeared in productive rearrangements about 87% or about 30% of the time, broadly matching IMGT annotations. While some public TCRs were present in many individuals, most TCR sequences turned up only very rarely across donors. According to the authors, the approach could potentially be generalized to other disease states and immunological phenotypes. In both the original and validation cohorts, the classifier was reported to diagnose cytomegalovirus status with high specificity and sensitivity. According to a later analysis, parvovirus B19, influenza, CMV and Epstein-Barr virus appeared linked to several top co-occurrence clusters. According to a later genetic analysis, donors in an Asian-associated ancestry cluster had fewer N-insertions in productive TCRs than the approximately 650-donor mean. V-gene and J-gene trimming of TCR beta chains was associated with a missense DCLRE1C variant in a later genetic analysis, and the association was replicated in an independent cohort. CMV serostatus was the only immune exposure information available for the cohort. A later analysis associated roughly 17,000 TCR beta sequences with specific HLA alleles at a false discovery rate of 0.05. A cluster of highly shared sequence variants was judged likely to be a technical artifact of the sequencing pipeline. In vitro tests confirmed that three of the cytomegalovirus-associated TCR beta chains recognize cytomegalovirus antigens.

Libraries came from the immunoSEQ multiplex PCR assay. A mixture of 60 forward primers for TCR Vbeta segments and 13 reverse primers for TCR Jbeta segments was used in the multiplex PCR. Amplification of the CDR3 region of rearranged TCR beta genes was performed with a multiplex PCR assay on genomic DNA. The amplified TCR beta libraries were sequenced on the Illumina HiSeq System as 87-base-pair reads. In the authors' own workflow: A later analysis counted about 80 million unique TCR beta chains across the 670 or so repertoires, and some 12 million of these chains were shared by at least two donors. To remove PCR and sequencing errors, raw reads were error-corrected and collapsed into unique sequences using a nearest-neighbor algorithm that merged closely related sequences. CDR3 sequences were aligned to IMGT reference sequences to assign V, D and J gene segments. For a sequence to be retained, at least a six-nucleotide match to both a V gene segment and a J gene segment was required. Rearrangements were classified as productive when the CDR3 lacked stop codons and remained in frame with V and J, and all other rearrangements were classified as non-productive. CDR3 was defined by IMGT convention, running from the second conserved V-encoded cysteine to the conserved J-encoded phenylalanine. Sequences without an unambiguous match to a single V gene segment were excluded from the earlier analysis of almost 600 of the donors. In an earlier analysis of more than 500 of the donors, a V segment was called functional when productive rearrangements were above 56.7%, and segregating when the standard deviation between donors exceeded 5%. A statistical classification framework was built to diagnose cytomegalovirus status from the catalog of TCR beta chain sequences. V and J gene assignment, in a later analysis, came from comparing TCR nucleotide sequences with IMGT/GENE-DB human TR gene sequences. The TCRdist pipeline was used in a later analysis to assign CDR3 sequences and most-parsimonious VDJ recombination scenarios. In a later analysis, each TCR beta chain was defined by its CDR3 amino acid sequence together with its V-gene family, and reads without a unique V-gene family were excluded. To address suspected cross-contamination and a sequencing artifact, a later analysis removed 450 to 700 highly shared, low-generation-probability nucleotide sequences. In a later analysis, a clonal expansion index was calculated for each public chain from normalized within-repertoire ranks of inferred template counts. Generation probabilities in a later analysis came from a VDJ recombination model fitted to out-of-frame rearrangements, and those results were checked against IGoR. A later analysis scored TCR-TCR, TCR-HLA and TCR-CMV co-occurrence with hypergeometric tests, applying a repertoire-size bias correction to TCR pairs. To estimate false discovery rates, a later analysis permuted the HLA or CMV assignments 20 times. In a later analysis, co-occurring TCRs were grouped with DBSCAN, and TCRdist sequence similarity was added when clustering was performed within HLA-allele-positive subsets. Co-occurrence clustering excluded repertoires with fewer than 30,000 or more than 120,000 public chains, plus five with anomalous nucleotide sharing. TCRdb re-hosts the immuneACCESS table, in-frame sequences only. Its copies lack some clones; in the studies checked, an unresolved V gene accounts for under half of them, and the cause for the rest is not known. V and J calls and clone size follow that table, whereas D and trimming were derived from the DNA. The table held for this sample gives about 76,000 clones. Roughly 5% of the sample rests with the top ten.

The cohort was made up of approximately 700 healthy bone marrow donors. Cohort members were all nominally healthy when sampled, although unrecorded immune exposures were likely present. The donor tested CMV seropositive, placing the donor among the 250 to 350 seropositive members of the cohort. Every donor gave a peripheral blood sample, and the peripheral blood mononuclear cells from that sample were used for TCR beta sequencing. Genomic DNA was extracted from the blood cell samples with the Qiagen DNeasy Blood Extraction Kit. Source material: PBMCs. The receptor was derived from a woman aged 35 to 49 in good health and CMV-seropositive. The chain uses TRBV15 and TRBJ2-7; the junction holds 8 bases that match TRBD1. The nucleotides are TGTGCCACCAGCAGGGGACAGGCTGAGGAGAGCTCCTACGAGCAGTACTTC. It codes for CATSRGQAEESSYEQYF.